This T cell receptor (beta chain) was obtained from a study of CD8 T cells in ankylosing spondylitis. TCRdb re-analysed the 5' RACE reads in MiXCR, keeping a single row per CDR3 protein. The sample carries about 800,000 distinct CDR3 sequences, over 9.5% recorded once. Study outcomes and limitations: In ankylosing spondylitis blood, a motif of seven to nine highly homologous TCR beta variants appeared characteristic.

As regards this clonotype: Its antigen is not known.

The TCR sequence derives from a male donor with ankylosing spondylitis. Material for sequencing was blood, either unsorted or a sorted T cell fraction (not recorded which).

CDR3 protein: CASSWRHNEKLFF. The CDR3 DNA is TGTGCCAGCAGCTGGCGGCATAATGAAAAACTGTTTTTT. The chain employs TRBV7-2 and TRBJ1-4; D call uncertain. Looked up from germline, CDR1 is SGHTA and CDR2 is FQGNSA. Between the trimmed V and J ends, which lost 4 bases and 4 bases, there was a span of 7 bases. The CDR3 has 13 amino acids.